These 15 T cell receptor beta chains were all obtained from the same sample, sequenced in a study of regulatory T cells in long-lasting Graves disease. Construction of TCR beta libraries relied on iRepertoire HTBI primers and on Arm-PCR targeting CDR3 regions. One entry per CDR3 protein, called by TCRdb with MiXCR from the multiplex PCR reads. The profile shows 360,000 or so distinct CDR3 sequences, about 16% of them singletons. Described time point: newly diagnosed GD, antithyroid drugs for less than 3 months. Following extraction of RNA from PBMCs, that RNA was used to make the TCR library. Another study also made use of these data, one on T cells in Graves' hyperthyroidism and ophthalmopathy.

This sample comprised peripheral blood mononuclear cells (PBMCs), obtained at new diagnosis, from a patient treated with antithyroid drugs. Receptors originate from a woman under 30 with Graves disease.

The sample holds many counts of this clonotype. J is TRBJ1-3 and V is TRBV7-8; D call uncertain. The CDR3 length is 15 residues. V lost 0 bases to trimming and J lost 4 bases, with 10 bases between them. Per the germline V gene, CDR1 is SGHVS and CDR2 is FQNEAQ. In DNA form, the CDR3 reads TGTGCCAGCAGCTTAGCGGTGGGGATGGGAAACACCATATATTTT. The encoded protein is CASSLAVGMGNTIYF.

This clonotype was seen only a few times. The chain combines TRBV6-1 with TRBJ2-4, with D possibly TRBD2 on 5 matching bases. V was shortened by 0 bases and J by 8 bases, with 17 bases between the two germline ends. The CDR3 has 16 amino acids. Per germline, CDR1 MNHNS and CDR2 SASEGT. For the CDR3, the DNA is TGTGCCAGCAGTGAAGCGCACAGCGGCCGTGGTCACATTCAGTACTTC. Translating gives CASSEAHSGRGHIQYF.

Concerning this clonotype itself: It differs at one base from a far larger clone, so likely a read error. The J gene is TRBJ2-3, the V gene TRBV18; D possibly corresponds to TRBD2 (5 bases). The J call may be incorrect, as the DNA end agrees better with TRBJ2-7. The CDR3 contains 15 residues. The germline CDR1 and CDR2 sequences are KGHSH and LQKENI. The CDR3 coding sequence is TGTGCCAGCTCACCACCGAATTCCTGCAGAGGGGAGCAGTACTTC. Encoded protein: CASSPPNSCRGEQYF.

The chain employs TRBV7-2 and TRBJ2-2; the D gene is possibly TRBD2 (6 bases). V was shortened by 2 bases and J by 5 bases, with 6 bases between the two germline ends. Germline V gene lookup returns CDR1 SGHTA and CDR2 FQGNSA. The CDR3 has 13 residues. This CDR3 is CASSLLATGELFF. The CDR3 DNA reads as TGTGCCAGCAGCTTACTAGCGACCGGGGAGCTGTTTTTT.

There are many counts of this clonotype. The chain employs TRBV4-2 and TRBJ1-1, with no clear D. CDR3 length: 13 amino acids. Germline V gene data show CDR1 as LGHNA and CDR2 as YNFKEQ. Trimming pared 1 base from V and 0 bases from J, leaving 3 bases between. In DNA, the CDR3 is TGTGCCAGCAGCCAAGCGATGAACACTGAAGCTTTCTTT. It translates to CASSQAMNTEAFF.

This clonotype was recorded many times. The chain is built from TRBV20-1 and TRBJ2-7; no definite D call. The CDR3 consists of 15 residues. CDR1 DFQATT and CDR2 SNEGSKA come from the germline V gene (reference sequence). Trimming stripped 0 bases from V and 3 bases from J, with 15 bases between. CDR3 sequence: CSARDLKTGVYEQYF. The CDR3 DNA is TGCAGTGCTAGAGATCTGAAGACTGGGGTCTACGAGCAGTACTTC.

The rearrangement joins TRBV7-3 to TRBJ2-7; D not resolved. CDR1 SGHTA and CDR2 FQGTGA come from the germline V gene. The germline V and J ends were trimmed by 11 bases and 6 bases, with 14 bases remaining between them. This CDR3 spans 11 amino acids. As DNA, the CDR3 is TGTGCCTGGAGCCGGGTTCCCGAGCAGTACTTC. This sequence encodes CAWSRVPEQYF.

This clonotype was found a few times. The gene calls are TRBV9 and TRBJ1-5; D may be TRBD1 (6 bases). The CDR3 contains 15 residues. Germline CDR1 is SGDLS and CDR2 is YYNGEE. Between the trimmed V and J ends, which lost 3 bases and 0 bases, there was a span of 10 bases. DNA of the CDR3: TGTGCCAGCAGCGCGGGGACAAATAGCAATCAGCCCCAGCATTTT. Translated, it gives CASSAGTNSNQPQHF. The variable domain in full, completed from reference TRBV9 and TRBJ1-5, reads DSGVTQTPKHLITATGQRVTLRCSPRSGDLSVYWYQQSLDQGLQFLIQYYNGEERAKGNILERFSAQQFPDLHSELNLSSLELGDSALYFCASSAGTNSNQPQHFGDGTRLSIL.

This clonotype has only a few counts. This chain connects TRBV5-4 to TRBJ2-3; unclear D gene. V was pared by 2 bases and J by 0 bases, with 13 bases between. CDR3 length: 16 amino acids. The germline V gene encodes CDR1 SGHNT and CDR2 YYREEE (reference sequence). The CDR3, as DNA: TGTGCCAGCAGCTTAAAGGGAATTCAGAGCACAGATACGCAGTATTTT. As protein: CASSLKGIQSTDTQYF.

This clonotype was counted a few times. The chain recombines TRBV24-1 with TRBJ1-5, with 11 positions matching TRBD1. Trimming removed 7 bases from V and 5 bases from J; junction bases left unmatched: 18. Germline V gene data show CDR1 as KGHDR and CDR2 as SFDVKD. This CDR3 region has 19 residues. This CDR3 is CATRIRTGGHFQGDQPQHF. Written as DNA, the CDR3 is TGTGCCACCAGAATCAGGACAGGGGGCCATTTTCAGGGTGATCAGCCCCAGCATTTT.

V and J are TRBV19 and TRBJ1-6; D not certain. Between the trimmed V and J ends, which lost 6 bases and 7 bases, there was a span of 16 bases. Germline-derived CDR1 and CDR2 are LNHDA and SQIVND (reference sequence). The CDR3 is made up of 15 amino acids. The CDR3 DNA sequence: TGTGCCAGTAGACTAGACGATGCTGGGAATTCACCCCTCCACTTT. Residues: CASRLDDAGNSPLHF.

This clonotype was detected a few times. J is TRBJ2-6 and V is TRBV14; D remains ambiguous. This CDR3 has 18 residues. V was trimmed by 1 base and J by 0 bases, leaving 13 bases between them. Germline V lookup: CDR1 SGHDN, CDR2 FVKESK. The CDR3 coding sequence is TGTGCCAGCAGCCAAGGCAGGCGCCGAAGCTCTGGGGCCAACGTCCTGACTTTC. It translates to CASSQGRRRSSGANVLTF.

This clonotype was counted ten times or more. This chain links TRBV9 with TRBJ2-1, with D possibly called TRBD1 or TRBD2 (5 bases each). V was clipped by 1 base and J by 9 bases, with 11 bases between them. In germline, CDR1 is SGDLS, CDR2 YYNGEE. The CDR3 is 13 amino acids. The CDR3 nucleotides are TGTGCCAGCAGCGTAATATGGGGGACTGAGCAGTTCTTC. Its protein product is CASSVIWGTEQFF.

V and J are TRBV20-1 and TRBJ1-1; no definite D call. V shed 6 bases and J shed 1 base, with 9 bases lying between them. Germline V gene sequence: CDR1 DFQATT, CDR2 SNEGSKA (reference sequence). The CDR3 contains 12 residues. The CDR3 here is CSAKPQNTEAFF. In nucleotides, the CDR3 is TGCAGTGCCAAACCCCAGAACACTGAAGCTTTCTTT.

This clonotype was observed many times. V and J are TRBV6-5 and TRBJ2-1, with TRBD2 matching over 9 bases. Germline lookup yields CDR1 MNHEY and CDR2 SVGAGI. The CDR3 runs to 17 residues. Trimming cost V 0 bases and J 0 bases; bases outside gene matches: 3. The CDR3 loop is CASSYSIAGVSYNEQFF. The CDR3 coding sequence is TGTGCCAGCAGTTACTCGATAGCGGGGGTCTCCTACAATGAGCAGTTCTTC.